What follows describes a single TCR beta chain. Its specificity is not known. At the DNA level, this CDR3 is encoded by other sequences in the same sample as well. The study drew the donors from its roughly 120-subject validation cohort, separate from the roughly 710-subject first cohort. Profiled with immunoSEQ multiplex PCR; TCRdb holds only in-frame clones, not every one. The table lists about 250,000 clones, roughly 87% of them singletons, with 12% in the top ten. This entry is derived from a study of cytomegalovirus exposure and HLA in healthy donors. The study, taken as a whole, reports: The majority of TCR sequences were rare, yet some public TCRs appeared in many donors. As confirmed in vitro, three CMV-associated chains were specific for CMV antigens.

CDR1 is SQVTM and CDR2 is ANQGSEA in the germline V gene. Losses at the gene ends were 7 bases for V and 6 bases for J; bases not matched to a gene: 4. This CDR3 is built from 12 residues. The V call is TRBV29-1, the J call TRBJ1-4; 8 bases are shared with TRBD1. Source material: PBMCs. This TCR derives from a man aged 18-30 years in good health and CMV-seropositive. The CDR3 nucleotides read TGCAGCGCTCAGGGGGCAGATGAAAAACTGTTTTTT. The encoded protein is CSAQGADEKLFF. Full variable domain (remainder filled in from reference TRBV29-1 and TRBJ1-4): SAVISQKPSRDICQRGTSLTIQCQVDSQVTMMFWYRQQPGQSLTLIATANQGSEATYESGFVIDKFPISRPNLTFSTLTVSNMSPEDSSIYLCSAQGADEKLFFGSGTQLSVL.